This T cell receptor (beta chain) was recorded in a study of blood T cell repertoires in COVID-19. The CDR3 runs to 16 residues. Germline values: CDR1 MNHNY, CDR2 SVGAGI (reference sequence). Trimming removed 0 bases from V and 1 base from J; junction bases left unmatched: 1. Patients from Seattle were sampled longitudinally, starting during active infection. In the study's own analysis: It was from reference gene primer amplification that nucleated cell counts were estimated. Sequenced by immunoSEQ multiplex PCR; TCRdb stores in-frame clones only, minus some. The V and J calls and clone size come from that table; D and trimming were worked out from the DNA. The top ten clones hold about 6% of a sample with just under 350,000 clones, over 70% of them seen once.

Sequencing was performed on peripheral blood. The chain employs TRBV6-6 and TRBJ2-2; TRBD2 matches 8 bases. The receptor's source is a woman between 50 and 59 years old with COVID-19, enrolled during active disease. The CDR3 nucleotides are TGTGCCAGCAGTTACTCACGGGGGGGGAACACCGGGGAGCTGTTTTTT. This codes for CASSYSRGGNTGELFF.